These 29 T cell receptor beta chains share one sample of origin, sequenced in a study of Graves' ophthalmopathy and Graves' hyperthyroidism. Amplifying from RNA transcripts, the study obtained TCR beta CDR3 regions. A first-round RT-PCR used HTBI primers, followed by a second-round multiplex PCR. In TCRdb, the multiplex PCR reads were re-called with MiXCR into one record per CDR3 protein. Of roughly 700,000 distinct CDR3 sequences listed, roughly two fifths are singletons. The sample consisted of peripheral blood. These receptors all stem from an adult man with Graves' ophthalmopathy.

This clonotype has a count of ten or more. The chain is built from TRBV10-3 and TRBJ2-2; 8 bases fit TRBD1. This CDR3 region has 15 residues. Germline lookup yields CDR1 ENHRY and CDR2 SYGVKD. Losses at the gene ends were 3 bases for V and 5 bases for J; bases not matched to a gene: 5. CDR3 amino acids: CAISDVRTGTGELFF. The CDR3 nucleotides read TGTGCCATCAGTGATGTGCGGACAGGGACCGGGGAGCTGTTTTTT.

This clonotype showed up many times. The J gene is TRBJ2-5, the V gene TRBV20-1; D is ambiguous. Trimming removed 1 base from V and 5 bases from J, with 5 bases in between. The CDR3 extends over 11 amino acids. The germline V gene encodes CDR1 DFQATT and CDR2 SNEGSKA (reference sequence). The CDR3 nucleotides read TGCAGTGCTAGAGGCTTGGAGACCCAGTACTTC. Translated: CSARGLETQYF.

This clonotype showed up many times. The chain couples TRBV2 to TRBJ1-5; possible D gene TRBD1, 6 bases. The CDR3 totals 14 residues. Trimming pared 4 bases from V and 5 bases from J, leaving 12 bases between. Germline V lookup: CDR1 SNHLY, CDR2 FYNNEI. In DNA, the CDR3 is TGTGCCAGCAGTGGGGACACCAGGTATCAGCCCCAGCATTTT. This sequence encodes CASSGDTRYQPQHF. Based on the CDR3 plus reference TRBV2 and TRBJ1-5, the full variable domain is EPEVTQTPSHQVTQMGQEVILRCVPISNHLYFYWYRQILGQKVEFLVSFYNNEISEKSEIFDDQFSVERPDGSNFTLKIRSTKLEDSAMYFCASSGDTRYQPQHFGDGTRLSIL.

The J gene is TRBJ1-2, the V gene TRBV7-9; D possibly corresponds to TRBD1 (5 bases). CDR1 SEHNR and CDR2 FQNEAQ come from the germline V gene (reference sequence). The V and J ends lost 1 base and 7 bases respectively, with 16 bases between them. There are 15 residues in the CDR3. For the CDR3, the DNA is TGTGCCAGCAGCTTAGAGGAGCGGGACGGGAGTGGCTACACCTTC. Translating it yields CASSLEERDGSGYTF.

This clonotype came up many times. CDR3 DNA: TGCAGCGTTGAAGACAGCCGAGTCTCTGGAAACACCATATATTTT. Translation gives CSVEDSRVSGNTIYF. V is TRBV29-1 and J is TRBJ1-3; unclear D gene. The CDR3 contains 15 residues. V was trimmed by 0 bases and J by 0 bases, leaving 9 bases between them. The germline V gene encodes CDR1 SQVTM and CDR2 ANQGSEA.

The CDR3 region has the DNA TGTGCCAGCAGTAAATGGGGGCCGTCCTACGAGCAGTACTTC. Protein product: CASSKWGPSYEQYF. The chain joins TRBV2 to TRBJ2-7, with a possible D match to TRBD1 (6 bases). Germline V gene lookup returns CDR1 SNHLY and CDR2 FYNNEI. V lost 5 bases and J lost 1, with 12 bases in between. CDR3 length: 14 amino acids.

This chain connects TRBV10-3 to TRBJ1-6; a possible D gene is TRBD1 (5 bases). The CDR3 is 14 amino acids. The germline V and J ends were trimmed by 11 bases and 7 bases, with 18 bases remaining between them. Looked up from germline, CDR1 is ENHRY and CDR2 is SYGVKD. The CDR3 sequence is CAWSVVRTNSPLHF. CDR3 coding DNA: TGTGCCTGGAGTGTGGTCCGGACAAATTCACCCCTCCACTTT.

The rearrangement uses TRBV19 and TRBJ1-5, with D perhaps TRBD1 (5 bases). V dropped 4 bases and J dropped 3 bases, with 19 bases sitting between them. CDR3 length equals 17 residues. Germline CDR1 and CDR2: LNHDA and SQIVND (reference sequence). CDR3 in DNA: TGTGCCAGTAGTACGGACGGAGGGGTCTCTCTCAATCAGCCCCAGCATTTT. This gives the protein CASSTDGGVSLNQPQHF. Full variable domain (remainder filled in from reference TRBV19 and TRBJ1-5): DGGITQSPKYLFRKEGQNVTLSCEQNLNHDAMYWYRQDPGQGLRLIYYSQIVNDFQKGDIAEGYSVSREKKESFPLTVTSAQKNPTAFYLCASSTDGGVSLNQPQHFGDGTRLSIL.

The chain is built from TRBV15 and TRBJ1-4; D gene uncertain. V lost 10 bases to trimming and J lost 6 bases, with 15 bases between them. This CDR3 has 13 amino acids. Germline V gene data show CDR1 as LNHNV and CDR2 as YYDKDF (reference sequence). CDR3 in DNA: TGTGCCAGCAGGATGCCGGGAGATGAAAAACTGTTTTTT. Protein sequence: CASRMPGDEKLFF. Based on the CDR3 plus reference TRBV15 and TRBJ1-4, the full variable domain is DAMVIQNPRYQVTQFGKPVTLSCSQTLNHNVMYWYQQKSSQAPKLLFHYYDKDFNNEADTPDNFQSRRPNTSFCFLDIRSPGLGDTAMYLCASRMPGDEKLFFGSGTQLSVL.

This clonotype has only a few counts. The chain has TRBV19 and TRBJ1-1, with 9 bases aligning to TRBD1. The CDR3 is made up of 15 amino acids. Germline CDR1 reads LNHDA; CDR2 reads SQIVND (reference sequence). Trimming removed 6 bases from V and 5 bases from J; junction bases left unmatched: 10. CDR3 in amino acids: CASSIKGQGLTEAFF. The CDR3 nucleotides are TGTGCCAGTAGCATAAAGGGACAGGGATTAACTGAAGCTTTCTTT.

This clonotype was seen ten or more times. The chain couples TRBV7-2 to TRBJ2-5; the D is unclear. Trimming stripped 5 bases from V and 3 bases from J, with 10 bases between. Per the germline V gene, CDR1 is SGHTA and CDR2 is FQGNSA. CDR3 size: 13 residues. For the CDR3, the DNA is TGTGCCAGCAGCCCGCACCGAGAAGAGACCCAGTACTTC. Encoded protein: CASSPHREETQYF.

This clonotype was counted a few times. V and J are TRBV25-1 and TRBJ2-2; D is possibly TRBD2 (6 bases). Germline V gene sequence: CDR1 MGHDK, CDR2 SYGVNS. V was shortened by 6 bases and J by 0 bases, with 11 bases between the two germline ends. CDR3 length equals 15 residues. CDR3 in DNA: TGTGCCAGCAGCGTCACTAGCCCGAACACCGGGGAGCTGTTTTTT. It translates to CASSVTSPNTGELFF.

In regard to this clonotype: At one boundary the junction diverges from the germline segment, which might be a read error. The chain uses TRBV7-3 and TRBJ1-5, with TRBD1 identical over 8 bases. Per the germline V gene, CDR1 is SGHTA and CDR2 is FQGTGA. This CDR3 comprises 16 residues. The DNA for the CDR3 is TGCGCCAGCAGCCAAGTTGACAGGGGAAGGGGTCAGCCCCAGCATTTT. This sequence encodes CASSQVDRGRGQPQHF. Full variable domain (missing parts from reference TRBV7-3 and TRBJ1-5): GAGVSQTPSNKVTEKGKYVELRCDPISGHTALYWYRQSLGQGPEFLIYFQGTGAADDSGLPNDRFFAVRPEGSVSTLKIQRTERGDSAVYLCASSQVDRGRGQPQHFGDGTRLSIL.

This chain connects TRBV25-1 to TRBJ1-5; no reliable D call. V was shortened by 5 bases and J by 4 bases, with 12 bases between the two germline ends. CDR1 and CDR2 (germline): MGHDK, SYGVNS. This CDR3 comprises 14 residues. DNA of the CDR3: TGTGCCAGCAGTACGCCACGGGATAATCAGCCCCAGCATTTT. Protein: CASSTPRDNQPQHF.

With respect to this clonotype: Just one base apart from a much larger clone, this may be a read error. V usage is TRBV25-1 and J usage is TRBJ1-1, with D maybe TRBD1 (6 bases). The germline V gene has CDR1 MGHDK and CDR2 SYGVNS. Trimming left V 6 bases short and J 4 bases short, with 15 bases between. The CDR3 extends over 14 amino acids. CDR3 coding DNA: TGTGCCAGCAGCCCAGGACAGATCGGCACTGAAGCTTTCTTT. Translating it yields CASSPGQIGTEAFF.

This clonotype was seen ten or more times. V usage is TRBV29-1 and J usage is TRBJ1-4, with D possibly matching TRBD1 (5 bases). This CDR3 is 16 amino acids long. From germline, CDR1 is SQVTM and CDR2 ANQGSEA. V lost 6 bases and J lost 0, with 17 bases in between. Written as DNA, the CDR3 is TGCAGCGTAACAACCGAGGGGTTTGCAACTAATGAAAAACTGTTTTTT. As protein: CSVTTEGFATNEKLFF. Full variable domain (missing parts from reference TRBV29-1 and TRBJ1-4): SAVISQKPSRDICQRGTSLTIQCQVDSQVTMMFWYRQQPGQSLTLIATANQGSEATYESGFVIDKFPISRPNLTFSTLTVSNMSPEDSSIYLCSVTTEGFATNEKLFFGSGTQLSVL.

Note on this clonotype: This may arise from a read error, as a much more abundant clone is one base away. The conserved final phenylalanine or tryptophan is absent from the CDR3, which likely points to a read error. The rearrangement links TRBV29-1 to TRBJ2-7; the D is unclear. V lost 2 bases to trimming and J lost 3 bases, with 8 bases between them. CDR1 and CDR2 from the germline V gene are SQVTM and ANQGSEA. CDR3 size: 12 residues. The CDR3 reads CSVEQNDYEQYL. The CDR3, as DNA: TGCAGCGTTGAACAAAACGACTACGAGCAGTACCTC.

The chain recombines TRBV2 with TRBJ1-4, with D tentatively TRBD1 (6 bases). This CDR3 has 13 residues. V shed 11 bases and J shed 7 bases, with 17 bases lying between them. In germline, CDR1 is SNHLY, CDR2 FYNNEI. CDR3: CAGRGGRVEKLFF. CDR3 sequence (DNA): TGTGCCGGCCGGGGGGGGCGCGTTGAAAAACTGTTTTTT.

This clonotype was seen repeatedly, ten times or more. The V and J genes are TRBV6-5 and TRBJ1-6; D perhaps matches TRBD1 (5 bases). With 5 bases removed from V and 5 bases from J, the gap between germline ends came to 10 bases. The CDR3 consists of 14 residues. CDR1 and CDR2 from the germline V gene are MNHEY and SVGAGI. CDR3 DNA sequence: TGTGCCAGCAGTCAAGACAGAGATAATTCACCCCTCCACTTT. Translated: CASSQDRDNSPLHF.

V gene TRBV10-3 combines with J gene TRBJ2-2; TRBD2 is a possible D gene (5 bases). The germline gives CDR1 ENHRY, CDR2 SYGVKD. CDR3 length: 13 amino acids. Trimming left V 10 bases short and J 2 bases short, with 11 bases between. CDR3 loop: CASGRTNTGELFF. The CDR3 nucleotides are TGTGCCAGCGGACGGACTAACACCGGGGAGCTGTTTTTT.

This rearrangement joins TRBV2 to TRBJ2-5, with TRBD1 matching over 7 bases. The assigned J gene may be wrong: the sequence end matches TRBJ2-1 better. The CDR3 runs 13 residues. The germline V gene encodes CDR1 SNHLY and CDR2 FYNNEI. The CDR3 reads CASSDREVNEQFF. The CDR3 nucleotides read TGTGCCTCTAGTGACAGGGAAGTCAATGAGCAGTTCTTC.

This clonotype came up a few times. The chain employs TRBV2 and TRBJ1-5, with D maybe TRBD1 (5 bases). The CDR3 runs to 16 residues. Trimming cost V 4 bases and J 0 bases, with 13 bases left between them. The germline gives CDR1 SNHLY, CDR2 FYNNEI. CDR3 in DNA: TGTGCCAGCAGTGTGTCGGGGCTTAATAGCAATCAGCCCCAGCATTTT. It specifies CASSVSGLNSNQPQHF.

The chain uses TRBV25-1 and TRBJ1-1, with 10 positions matching TRBD1. In germline, CDR1 is MGHDK, CDR2 SYGVNS. The V gene end was trimmed by 5 bases and the J gene end by 1 base; junction bases not matched to a gene: 7. The CDR3 runs to 16 residues. CDR3 sequence: CASSLTTGGQNTEAFF. CDR3 sequence (DNA): TGTGCCAGCAGTTTGACGACAGGGGGCCAGAACACTGAAGCTTTCTTT.

Many counts were recorded for this clonotype. V is TRBV10-3 and J is TRBJ1-2; 7 bases align to TRBD1. CDR1 and CDR2 from the germline V gene are ENHRY and SYGVKD. The J segment lost 10 bases and the V segment lost 4 bases, leaving 3 bases of the junction unmatched. This CDR3 has 11 amino acids. CDR3 sequence: CAISGQGAYTF. The CDR3 DNA reads TGTGCCATCAGTGGACAGGGCGCCTACACCTTC.

This clonotype was seen only once. The chain links TRBV10-3 to TRBJ1-6; a possible D gene is TRBD1 (6 bases). The CDR3 totals 15 residues. Trimming pared 6 bases from V and 10 bases from J, leaving 19 bases between. Germline V gives CDR1 ENHRY, CDR2 SYGVKD. The CDR3 bases are TGTGCCATCAGCAGCGTAGGGGGTTTATGGTCACCCCTCCACTTT. Translation gives CAISSVGGLWSPLHF.

The sample holds a few counts of this clonotype. One end of the junction does not line up with germline, which may come from a read error. The rearrangement joins TRBV10-3 to TRBJ1-2, with D perhaps TRBD1 (5 bases). CDR3 length equals 14 residues. Germline lookup yields CDR1 ENHRY and CDR2 SYGVKD. As DNA, the CDR3 is TGTGCCAGCAGTAGCCCCGGGGGTGGCTATGGCTACACCTTC. Translating gives CASSSPGGGYGYTF.

The table lists this clonotype with many counts. The chain carries TRBV10-3 and TRBJ2-5; no firm D call. Looked up from germline, CDR1 is ENHRY and CDR2 is SYGVKD. Trimming stripped 0 bases from V and 5 bases from J, with 7 bases between. This CDR3 comprises 13 residues. DNA for the CDR3: TGTGCCATCAGTGAGTCGGTAGGGGAGACCCAGTACTTC. Its protein is CAISESVGETQYF.

Worth noting for this clonotype: A clone one base away is much larger, so this may be a read error. The CDR3 loop is CASSLRTAAYEQYF. CDR3 nucleotide sequence: TGTGCCAGCAGCCTCAGGACAGCAGCCTACGAGCAGTACTTC. The chain combines TRBV7-2 with TRBJ2-7, with TRBD1 as a possible D gene (6 bases). Between the trimmed V and J ends, which lost 5 bases and 2 bases, there was a span of 13 bases. The CDR3 length is 14 residues. The germline gives CDR1 SGHTA, CDR2 FQGNSA.

The rearrangement joins TRBV20-1 to TRBJ2-5; 10 positions agree with TRBD2. This CDR3 contains 13 residues. The germline gives CDR1 DFQATT, CDR2 SNEGSKA (reference sequence). The CDR3 DNA reads as TGCAGCCCGGGACTAGCGTACCAAGAGACCCAGTACTTC. It is translated as CSPGLAYQETQYF.